This T cell receptor beta chain was documented in a study of identical twins. General study results and limits: Those out-of-frame alpha sequences shared by twins showed an excess of low generation probability. Insertions were fewer in abundant cord blood beta clonotypes, whereas memory repertoires showed none of this pattern.

About this clonotype: Its antigen is undetermined.

Template switching added a universal primer site; cDNA carried unique molecular identifiers. TCRdb passed the 5' RACE reads through MiXCR, listing each CDR3 protein once. In the table there are 420,000 or so distinct CDR3 sequences, around 18% of which are singletons. The CDR3 is 14 amino acids. CDR1 is DFQATT, CDR2 SNEGSKA, per germline (reference sequence). The chain employs TRBV20-1 and TRBJ2-1; 9 bases are shared with TRBD2. The TCR was taken from a man aged 45-65 years in good health. Specimen: naive T cells sorted from blood. The CDR3 reads CRGLKRGAYNEQFF. The CDR3 bases are TGCAGGGGCTTGAAGCGGGGGGCGTACAATGAGCAGTTCTTC.